The 5 T cell receptor beta chains presented below share a single source sample, sequenced in a study of T-cell reconstitution after alpha-beta-depleted transplantation in children. TCRbeta library preparation incorporated unique molecular identifiers. TCRdb re-analysed the PCR reads in MiXCR, keeping a single row per CDR3 protein. The repertoire holds a few hundred thousand distinct CDR3 sequences, with approximately 13% as singletons. The material was PBMCs from the stem cell graft donor, obtained from the stem cell graft. These receptors all stem from a human donor who donated a stem cell graft to a child with combined immunodeficiency.

This clonotype has at least ten counts. The V and J genes are TRBV5-1 and TRBJ1-1, with 11 bases identical to TRBD1. The CDR3 spans 14 residues. Germline V gene sequence: CDR1 SGHRS, CDR2 YFSETQ. V gave up 6 bases and J gave up 5 bases; unmatched junction bases: 6. The CDR3: CASTSGTGGTEAFF. CDR3 in DNA: TGCGCCAGCACCTCCGGGACAGGGGGTACTGAAGCTTTCTTT. The whole variable domain, remainder taken from reference TRBV5-1 and TRBJ1-1, is KAGVTQTPRYLIKTRGQQVTLSCSPISGHRSVSWYQQTPGQGLQFLFEYFSETQRNKGNFPGRFSGRQFSNSRSEMNVSTLELGDSALYLCASTSGTGGTEAFFGQGTRLTVV.

This rearrangement joins TRBV11-3 to TRBJ2-1; 13 nucleotides match TRBD2. The CDR3 is made up of 15 amino acids. Per germline, CDR1 SGHNT and CDR2 YENEEA. The junction had 2 bases not matched to a gene; V was cut back by 5 bases and J by 4 bases. The CDR3 bases are TGTGCCAGCAGCATGGGACTAGCGGGATACAATGAGCAGTTCTTC. As protein: CASSMGLAGYNEQFF.

In this sample, this clonotype turned up a few times. This chain uses TRBV29-1 with TRBJ1-3; no reliable D call. The ends were cut back, 4 bases at V and 4 bases at J, with 8 bases in the middle. CDR1 and CDR2 from the germline V gene are SQVTM and ANQGSEA. CDR3 length equals 12 residues. The CDR3, as DNA: TGCAGCGTTGCCAGTTCCGGAAACACCATATATTTT. Amino acid sequence: CSVASSGNTIYF.

This clonotype was picked up a small number of times. V is TRBV5-1 and J is TRBJ2-2; a weak D match, TRBD1 (5 bases). The ends were cut back, 3 bases at V and 5 bases at J, with 8 bases in the middle. The CDR3 length is 13 residues. Germline CDR1 and CDR2: SGHRS and YFSETQ. CDR3 loop: CASSSGLTGELFF. The CDR3 nucleotides are TGCGCCAGCAGCTCAGGGTTAACCGGGGAGCTGTTTTTT.

This clonotype was observed a few times. The chain uses TRBV4-2 and TRBJ2-2; D remains unclear. CDR3 length: 16 residues. V gave up 0 bases and J gave up 2 bases, with 10 bases separating them. Germline loops: CDR1 LGHNA, CDR2 YNFKEQ. The CDR3 nucleotides are TGTGCCAGCAGCCAAGATCTTAACAGCAACACCGGGGAGCTGTTTTTT. Encoded protein: CASSQDLNSNTGELFF.